Below are 25 T cell receptor beta chains sequenced from a single sample in a study of blood T cells in healthy people across ages. A second PCR, run for about 6 to 11 cycles, used a sample-barcoded 5' primer plus a J-beta primer mix. TCRdb fed the 5' RACE reads into MiXCR, producing one record per CDR3 protein. The table records roughly 1.5 million distinct CDR3 sequences, approximately 43% of them present only once. Material: blood. Receptors originate from a woman aged 18-35 years in good health.

In this sample, this clonotype turned up a few times. In DNA form, the CDR3 reads TGTGCCAGCAGCGTCGGGACAGGAGATTATGGCTACACCTTC. Translation gives CASSVGTGDYGYTF. V is TRBV9 and J is TRBJ1-2; 8 nucleotides align to TRBD1. Germline V gene lookup returns CDR1 SGDLS and CDR2 YYNGEE. V lost 2 bases and J lost 5; bases outside the gene matches: 5. This CDR3 has 14 residues.

This clonotype was detected a few times. V is TRBV2 and J is TRBJ2-7; 9 positions match TRBD2. V lost 4 bases and J lost 7; bases outside the gene matches: 11. The CDR3 consists of 15 residues. From germline, CDR1 is SNHLY and CDR2 FYNNEI. CDR3 residues: CASSADLAGANEQYF. The CDR3 nucleotides read TGTGCCAGCAGTGCGGACTTAGCGGGAGCAAATGAGCAGTACTTC. The full variable domain, in which reference TRBV2 and TRBJ2-7 provide the parts outside the CDR3, is EPEVTQTPSHQVTQMGQEVILRCVPISNHLYFYWYRQILGQKVEFLVSFYNNEISEKSEIFDDQFSVERPDGSNFTLKIRSTKLEDSAMYFCASSADLAGANEQYFGPGTRLTVT.

On this clonotype: Germline is not matched at one junction end, which may reflect a read error. This chain connects TRBV6-5 to TRBJ1-1; D perhaps matches TRBD1 (5 bases). This CDR3 comprises 13 residues. Germline V gene data show CDR1 as MNHEY and CDR2 as SVGAGI. As DNA, the CDR3 is TGTGCCAGCACGGTCAGGGTCGACACTGAAACTTTCTTT. It specifies CASTVRVDTETFF.

The genes are TRBV10-3 and TRBJ1-4; 9 bases are a match to TRBD1. After removal of 10 bases from V and 1 base from J, the junction contained 13 bases not matched to a gene. Germline-derived CDR1 and CDR2 are ENHRY and SYGVKD. This CDR3 contains 17 residues. The CDR3 DNA follows: TGTGCCACGGGCAGAGGACAGGGGCAGGGAACTAATGAAAAACTGTTTTTT. This encodes CATGRGQGQGTNEKLFF.

As to this clonotype: One end of the junction is discordant with germline, which a read error may explain. The chain uses TRBV20-1 and TRBJ1-1; TRBD1 might be the D (6 bases). This CDR3 contains 12 residues. The V gene's germline CDR1 is DFQATT and CDR2 SNEGSKA (reference sequence). The CDR3 nucleotides are TGCAGGGCTAGAGGACAGATAGTGGAAGCTTTCTTT. It is translated as CRARGQIVEAFF.

The chain joins TRBV20-1 to TRBJ1-1, with TRBD1 as a possible D gene (5 bases). V was shortened by 0 bases and J by 4 bases, with 12 bases between the two germline ends. CDR3 length: 14 residues. CDR1 DFQATT and CDR2 SNEGSKA come from the germline V gene (reference sequence). CDR3 DNA sequence: TGCAGTGCTAGAGATCGGTGGGGGGTCACTGAAGCTTTCTTT. The encoded protein is CSARDRWGVTEAFF.

This chain connects TRBV10-3 to TRBJ2-4; 9 bases align to TRBD2. Germline V gene data show CDR1 as ENHRY and CDR2 as SYGVKD. The CDR3 consists of 16 residues. The J segment lost 13 bases and the V segment lost 1 base, leaving 14 bases of the junction unmatched. The chain's CDR3 is CAISELGGRVYNEQYF. The DNA of the CDR3 is TGTGCCATCAGTGAGTTGGGCGGGAGGGTCTACAATGAGCAGTACTTC.

This chain connects TRBV27 to TRBJ2-2; 7 bases match TRBD1. Per germline, CDR1 MNHEY and CDR2 SMNVEV (reference sequence). CDR3 size: 15 residues. Germline trimming cut 6 bases from V and 4 bases from J; bases unmatched to any gene: 8. The CDR3 sequence is CASRITGVVTGELFF. Written as DNA, the CDR3 is TGTGCCAGCAGGATAACAGGGGTGGTCACCGGGGAGCTGTTTTTT.

The V and J genes are TRBV27 and TRBJ2-1, with D possibly called TRBD1 or TRBD2 (5 bases each). The CDR3 sequence is 14 residues long. Trimming shortened V by 2 bases and J by 9 bases, and 14 bases separated the two germline ends. From germline, CDR1 is MNHEY and CDR2 SMNVEV (reference sequence). The CDR3 loop reads CASSLGRAQGEQFF. The CDR3 DNA sequence: TGTGCCAGCAGTTTAGGGCGGGCCCAGGGTGAGCAGTTCTTC.

The chain has TRBV27 and TRBJ2-7; 9 bases line up with TRBD2. The CDR3 loop spans 15 amino acids. Germline V CDR1 and CDR2: MNHEY, SMNVEV (reference sequence). J lost 4 bases, V lost 8 bases, and 12 bases had no gene match. Here the CDR3 DNA reads TGTGCCAGCCGAACGGGCCTAGCGGGAAGGTACGAGCAGTACTTC. Amino acid sequence: CASRTGLAGRYEQYF.

This clonotype occurred a few times. The chain employs TRBV11-2 and TRBJ2-1; D is unresolved. Germline lookup yields CDR1 SGHAT and CDR2 FQNNGV. The CDR3 runs to 15 residues. V was cut by 2 bases and J by 4 bases, with 12 bases left in between. CDR3 amino acids: CASSLWSGLYNEQFF. In DNA form, the CDR3 reads TGTGCCAGCAGCTTATGGTCAGGCCTTTACAATGAGCAGTTCTTC.

The genes are TRBV28 and TRBJ2-3, with D maybe TRBD2 (6 bases). The CDR3 has 15 amino acids. V was clipped by 1 base and J by 2 bases, with 10 bases between them. Germline CDR1 and CDR2: MDHEN and SYDVKM. CDR3 residues: CASSLSGGTTDTQYF. The CDR3 nucleotides read TGTGCCAGCAGTTTATCCGGCGGGACCACAGATACGCAGTATTTT. Supplemented by reference TRBV28 and TRBJ2-3, the full variable domain reads DVKVTQSSRYLVKRTGEKVFLECVQDMDHENMFWYRQDPGLGLRLIYFSYDVKMKEKGDIPEGYSVSREKKERFSLILESASTNQTSMYLCASSLSGGTTDTQYFGPGTRLTVL.

This clonotype turned up a few times. This rearrangement joins TRBV27 to TRBJ2-1; no clear D gene. Trimming removed 0 bases from V and 6 bases from J, with 12 bases in between. Germline-derived CDR1 and CDR2 are MNHEY and SMNVEV (reference sequence). The CDR3 is 15 residues long. This CDR3 reads CASSLSVTRLNEQFF. DNA of the CDR3: TGTGCCAGCAGTTTATCGGTGACCCGACTCAATGAGCAGTTCTTC.

The rearrangement uses TRBV5-1 and TRBJ2-7; 8 bases are a match to TRBD1. Germline V gene lookup returns CDR1 SGHRS and CDR2 YFSETQ. The CDR3 covers 15 residues. V was pared by 1 base and J by 2 bases, with 5 bases of the junction left unmatched. The DNA of the CDR3 is TGCGCCAGCAGCTTGTGGACAGGGTTCACCTACGAGCAGTACTTC. Its translation is CASSLWTGFTYEQYF. The variable domain in full, completed from reference TRBV5-1 and TRBJ2-7, reads KAGVTQTPRYLIKTRGQQVTLSCSPISGHRSVSWYQQTPGQGLQFLFEYFSETQRNKGNFPGRFSGRQFSNSRSEMNVSTLELGDSALYLCASSLWTGFTYEQYFGPGTRLTVT.

The chain joins TRBV11-2 to TRBJ2-1; D is unresolved. Between the trimmed V and J ends, which lost 5 bases and 0 bases, there was a span of 14 bases. From germline, CDR1 is SGHAT and CDR2 FQNNGV. The CDR3 runs to 16 residues. The CDR3 spells CASSRLRKSSYNEQFF. CDR3 nucleotides: TGTGCCAGCAGCCGATTGCGGAAGAGCTCCTACAATGAGCAGTTCTTC.

In its sample, this clonotype was seen many times. The gene calls are TRBV7-2 and TRBJ2-1; tentative D call: TRBD2 (5 bases). Germline V CDR1 and CDR2: SGHTA, FQGNSA. The CDR3 loop spans 14 amino acids. V was trimmed by 5 bases and J by 8 bases, leaving 16 bases between them. CDR3 sequence (DNA): TGTGCCAGCAGCCCCCGCGGACTGTCGGATGAGCAGTTCTTC. It is translated as CASSPRGLSDEQFF.

The chain is built from TRBV4-1 and TRBJ1-5; D unclear. V lost 0 bases, J lost 7 bases, and 10 bases lay in between. The length of the CDR3 is 14 residues. Germline CDR1 MGHRA, CDR2 YSYEKL. CDR3 bases: TGCGCCAGCAGCCAAGATTCGGGTTGGCAGCCCCAGCATTTT. Protein product: CASSQDSGWQPQHF.

V usage is TRBV4-2 and J usage is TRBJ2-1; D is uncertain. This CDR3 is built from 16 residues. Germline V gene sequence: CDR1 LGHNA, CDR2 YNFKEQ. Trimming left V 0 bases short and J 4 bases short, with 13 bases between. The CDR3 is CASSQDLGDRYNEQFF. As DNA, the CDR3 is TGTGCCAGCAGCCAAGATCTTGGCGACCGTTACAATGAGCAGTTCTTC.

A few counts support this clonotype. The chain is built from TRBV20-1 and TRBJ2-3, with 7 nucleotides matching TRBD2. Germline values: CDR1 DFQATT, CDR2 SNEGSKA (reference sequence). The J segment lost 5 bases and the V segment lost 5 bases, leaving 13 bases of the junction unmatched. This CDR3 has 15 residues. The CDR3 DNA is TGCAGTGCTGGCCCGACGGCGGGAGCCGGAGATACGCAGTATTTT. Translation: CSAGPTAGAGDTQYF.

The J gene is TRBJ2-1, the V gene TRBV15; a weak D match, TRBD2 (5 bases). Germline V CDR1 and CDR2: LNHNV, YYDKDF (reference sequence). The CDR3 covers 16 residues. Trimming cost V 4 bases and J 8 bases, with 21 bases left between them. CDR3 sequence: CATSIEPVPGMDEQFF. The CDR3 coding sequence is TGTGCCACCAGCATAGAACCGGTACCGGGGATGGATGAGCAGTTCTTC.

The V gene is TRBV7-2, the J gene TRBJ2-1; 13 positions match TRBD2. Germline CDR1 SGHTA, CDR2 FQGNSA. The CDR3 contains 15 residues. V lost 5 bases to trimming and J lost 9 bases; unmatched junction nucleotides: 7. The CDR3 is CASSQGLAGSFEQFF. The DNA of the CDR3 is TGTGCCAGCAGCCAGGGACTAGCGGGGTCATTTGAGCAGTTCTTC.

Comments on this clonotype: Mismatch with germline at one junction end may stem from a read error. V is TRBV7-2 and J is TRBJ2-6, with D perhaps TRBD1 (5 bases). This CDR3 has 13 residues. Germline V gene data show CDR1 as SGHTA and CDR2 as FQGNSA. The CDR3 here is CAIKFSGASVLTF. CDR3 nucleotides: TGTGCCATCAAATTCTCTGGGGCCAGCGTCCTGACTTTC.

A few counts support this clonotype. V and J are TRBV11-2 and TRBJ2-1; D may be TRBD2 (5 bases). With 4 bases removed from V and 2 bases from J, the gap between germline ends came to 9 bases. CDR3 length: 14 residues. Germline CDR1 and CDR2: SGHAT and FQNNGV. The CDR3 bases are TGTGCCAGCAGCTCTGACTACCCCTACAATGAGCAGTTCTTC. This codes for CASSSDYPYNEQFF. Filled out from reference TRBV11-2 and TRBJ2-1, the complete variable domain reads EAGVAQSPRYKIIEKRQSVAFWCNPISGHATLYWYQQILGQGPKLLIQFQNNGVVDDSQLPKDRFSAERLKGVDSTLKIQPAKLEDSAVYLCASSSDYPYNEQFFGPGTRLTVL.

This chain uses TRBV20-1 with TRBJ1-3, with TRBD1 matching over 7 bases. Germline V lookup: CDR1 DFQATT, CDR2 SNEGSKA (reference sequence). V was clipped by 6 bases and J by 0 bases; unmatched bases: 8. The CDR3 contains 15 residues. In DNA, the CDR3 is TGCAGTGCAAGGGGGACAGACTTCTCTGGAAACACCATATATTTT. It codes for CSARGTDFSGNTIYF.

The chain uses TRBV7-9 and TRBJ1-5, with D unclear. V dropped 5 bases and J dropped 9 bases, with 11 bases sitting between them. Germline assignment: CDR1 SEHNR and CDR2 FQNEAQ (reference sequence). There are 12 residues in the CDR3. CDR3 amino acids: CASSPEVGPQHF. For the CDR3, the DNA is TGTGCCAGCAGCCCCGAGGTGGGGCCCCAGCATTTT.